Listed here are 12 T cell receptor beta chains from one sample, sequenced in a study of naive and memory T cell subsets. Amplification of ligated cDNA took four PCR rounds with SP2 and nested alpha and beta constant primers. TCRdb ran MiXCR on the UMI-ligation and nested PCR reads and lists one entry per CDR3 protein. The table shows around 30,000 distinct CDR3 sequences, with less than 8.5% occurring only once. Treatment meaning: skin biopsy from PPD injection site in Mantoux-positive individual. TCR cDNA received a 3' ligated oligonucleotide that carried a UMI. The material was skin, obtained from a tuberculin skin test site. The receptors derive from an adult in good health.

Many counts were recorded for this clonotype. The rearrangement links TRBV27 to TRBJ1-6; D not certain. The V and J ends lost 0 bases and 2 bases respectively, with 8 bases between them. Germline-derived CDR1 and CDR2 are MNHEY and SMNVEV (reference sequence). The CDR3 is 16 amino acids. The CDR3 region is CASSLSGQTYNSPLHF. CDR3 sequence (DNA): TGTGCCAGCAGTTTATCCGGGCAGACCTATAATTCACCCCTCCACTTT.

This clonotype was counted many times. The rearrangement links TRBV3-1 to TRBJ2-1; the D is unclear. V gave up 1 base and J gave up 0 bases, with 13 bases separating them. This CDR3 spans 17 amino acids. Germline loops: CDR1 LGHDT, CDR2 YNNKEL (reference sequence). CDR3 residues: CASSQVLGGISYNEQFF. CDR3 nucleotide sequence: TGTGCCAGCAGCCAAGTGTTAGGCGGAATCTCCTACAATGAGCAGTTCTTC.

This clonotype was detected only a few times. The J gene is TRBJ1-1, the V gene TRBV7-2, with 9 bases matching TRBD1. CDR1 and CDR2 (germline): SGHTA, FQGNSA. J lost 0 bases, V lost 5 bases, and 7 bases had no gene match. The CDR3 spans 16 residues. CDR3 residues: CASSPHRGRVNTEAFF. CDR3 DNA: TGTGCCAGCAGCCCTCACAGGGGGCGGGTGAACACTGAAGCTTTCTTT.

The chain uses TRBV6-5 and TRBJ2-6; D possibly matches TRBD1 or TRBD2 (5 bases each). From germline, CDR1 is MNHEY and CDR2 SVGAGI. The CDR3 has 16 amino acids. V lost 6 bases and J 0 bases, leaving 12 bases between the germline ends. The CDR3 loop is CASRLGVSSGANVLTF. The CDR3 DNA sequence: TGTGCCAGCAGATTGGGGGTTAGCTCTGGGGCCAACGTCCTGACTTTC.

This clonotype occurred a few times. The chain is built from TRBV29-1 and TRBJ2-7; D not resolved. This CDR3 region has 16 residues. V was cut by 3 bases and J by 0 bases, with 18 bases left in between. Germline V lookup: CDR1 SQVTM, CDR2 ANQGSEA. CDR3 nucleotide sequence: TGCAGCGTTGAGGTATGGGGTTCTCCTAGCTCCTACGAGCAGTACTTC. Translation: CSVEVWGSPSSYEQYF.

This clonotype came up a few times. The CDR3 DNA follows: TGTGCCAGCAGACGGGGGGGGCGAAGTTCACCCCTCCACTTT. Residues: CASRRGGRSSPLHF. The chain joins TRBV6-5 to TRBJ1-6, with D tentatively TRBD1 (6 bases). CDR1 is MNHEY, CDR2 SVGAGI, per germline. Trimming removed 6 bases at V and 9 bases at J, with 15 bases between. This CDR3 comprises 14 residues.

This clonotype was picked up many times. The chain joins TRBV18 to TRBJ2-7; 8 bases match TRBD2. This CDR3 contains 14 residues. CDR1 and CDR2 (germline): KGHSH, LQKENI. The junction had 7 bases not matched to a gene; V was cut back by 3 bases and J by 6 bases. As DNA, the CDR3 is TGTGCCAGCTCACCTTTTAGCGGGGCCACCGAGCAGTACTTC. It encodes CASSPFSGATEQYF. Drawing the rest from reference TRBV18 and TRBJ2-7, the complete variable domain is NAGVMQNPRHLVRRRGQEARLRCSPMKGHSHVYWYRQLPEEGLKFMVYLQKENIIDESGMPKERFSAEFPKEGPSILRIQQVVRGDSAAYFCASSPFSGATEQYFGPGTRLTVT.

This clonotype qualifies as medium-sized (0.01 to 0.1%). The chain is built from TRBV20-1 and TRBJ2-3; 13 nucleotides line up with TRBD2. Germline V gives CDR1 DFQATT, CDR2 SNEGSKA (reference sequence). Trimming cost V 2 bases and J 2 bases; bases outside gene matches: 10. CDR3 length: 18 amino acids. CDR3 bases: TGCAGTGCTAGAATTACTCCCGGGACTAGCGGGGCCACAGATACGCAGTATTTT. As protein: CSARITPGTSGATDTQYF.

This clonotype was detected a few times. The V and J genes are TRBV20-1 and TRBJ1-4; the D is unclear. CDR1 and CDR2 from the germline V gene are DFQATT and SNEGSKA (reference sequence). CDR3 length: 14 residues. V shed 1 base and J shed 7 bases, with 13 bases lying between them. Here the CDR3 DNA reads TGCAGTGCTAGAGTAGGCAGCTCAGGTGAAAAACTGTTTTTT. Its protein is CSARVGSSGEKLFF.

This chain joins TRBV14 and TRBJ1-1; a possible D gene is TRBD1 (5 bases). This CDR3 comprises 12 residues. V gave up 4 bases and J gave up 11 bases, with 14 bases separating them. Germline V lookup: CDR1 SGHDN, CDR2 FVKESK. CDR3 DNA sequence: TGTGCCAGCAGCCCACGCGGGGGAATGGCTTTCTTT. Its translation is CASSPRGGMAFF.

This clonotype was detected ten times or more. The chain carries TRBV9 and TRBJ2-5, with TRBD1 as a possible D gene (5 bases). Per germline, CDR1 SGDLS and CDR2 YYNGEE. V dropped 0 bases and J dropped 4 bases, with 7 bases sitting between them. The CDR3 has 13 residues. The CDR3 region has the DNA TGTGCCAGCAGCGTAGGGGGCTTAGAGACCCAGTACTTC. Translating gives CASSVGGLETQYF.

This clonotype was observed at least ten times. J is TRBJ2-3 and V is TRBV6-5; 8 nucleotides match TRBD2. Germline V gene sequence: CDR1 MNHEY, CDR2 SVGAGI. The CDR3 contains 17 residues. The V segment lost 0 bases and the J segment 6 bases; nucleotides outside the gene matches: 11. CDR3 coding DNA: TGTGCCAGCAGTTACTCGAGGACTAGCAGTCCCATCGATACGCAGTATTTT. It encodes CASSYSRTSSPIDTQYF.